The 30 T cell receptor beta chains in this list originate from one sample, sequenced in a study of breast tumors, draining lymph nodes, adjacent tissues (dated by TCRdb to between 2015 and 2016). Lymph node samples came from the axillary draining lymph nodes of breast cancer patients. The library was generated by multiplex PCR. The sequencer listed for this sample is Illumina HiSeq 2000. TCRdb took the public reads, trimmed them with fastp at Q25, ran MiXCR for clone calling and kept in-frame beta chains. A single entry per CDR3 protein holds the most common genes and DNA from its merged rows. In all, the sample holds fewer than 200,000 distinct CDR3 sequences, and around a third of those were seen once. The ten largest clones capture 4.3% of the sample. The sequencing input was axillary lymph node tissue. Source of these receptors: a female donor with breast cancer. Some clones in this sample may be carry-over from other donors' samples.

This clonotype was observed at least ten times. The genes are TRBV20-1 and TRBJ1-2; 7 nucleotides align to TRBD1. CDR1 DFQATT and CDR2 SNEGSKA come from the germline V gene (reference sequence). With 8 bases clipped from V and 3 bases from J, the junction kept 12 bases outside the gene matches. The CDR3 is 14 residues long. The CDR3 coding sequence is TGCAGTCCGCTTTCTTTAGACAGGGACTATGGCTACACCTTC. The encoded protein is CSPLSLDRDYGYTF.

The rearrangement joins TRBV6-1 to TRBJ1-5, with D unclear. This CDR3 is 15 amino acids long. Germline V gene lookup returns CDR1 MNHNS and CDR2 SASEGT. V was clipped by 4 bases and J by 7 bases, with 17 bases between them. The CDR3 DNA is TGTGCCAGCAGTGTAAGGGTGACGGTTGCGCAGCCCCAGCATTTT. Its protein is CASSVRVTVAQPQHF.

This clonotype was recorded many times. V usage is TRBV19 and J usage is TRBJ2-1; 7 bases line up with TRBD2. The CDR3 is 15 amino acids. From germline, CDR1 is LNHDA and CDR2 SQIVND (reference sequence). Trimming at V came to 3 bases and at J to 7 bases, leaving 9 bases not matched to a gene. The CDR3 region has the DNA TGTGCCAGTAGTATCCAGGCGGTGGGAGGGAATGAGCAGTTCTTC. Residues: CASSIQAVGGNEQFF. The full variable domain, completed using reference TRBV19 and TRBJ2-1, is DGGITQSPKYLFRKEGQNVTLSCEQNLNHDAMYWYRQDPGQGLRLIYYSQIVNDFQKGDIAEGYSVSREKKESFPLTVTSAQKNPTAFYLCASSIQAVGGNEQFFGPGTRLTVL.

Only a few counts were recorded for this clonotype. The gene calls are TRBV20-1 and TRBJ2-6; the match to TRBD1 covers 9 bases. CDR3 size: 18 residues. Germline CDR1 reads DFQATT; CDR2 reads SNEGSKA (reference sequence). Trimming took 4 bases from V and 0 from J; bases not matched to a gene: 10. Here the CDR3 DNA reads TGCAGTGCTAAAGGCCGGGACAGGGTGACCTCTGGGGCCAACGTCCTGACTTTC. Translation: CSAKGRDRVTSGANVLTF.

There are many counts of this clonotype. Written as DNA, the CDR3 is TGCAGTGCTAGAGGCCCCCGGGACAAATCTCGATACGAGGAGCAGTACTTC. Translated, it gives CSARGPRDKSRYEEQYF. V is TRBV20-1 and J is TRBJ2-7, with D maybe TRBD1 (6 bases). The CDR3 length is 17 residues. The V and J ends lost 1 base and 7 bases respectively, with 26 bases between them. Per the germline V gene, CDR1 is DFQATT and CDR2 is SNEGSKA (reference sequence).

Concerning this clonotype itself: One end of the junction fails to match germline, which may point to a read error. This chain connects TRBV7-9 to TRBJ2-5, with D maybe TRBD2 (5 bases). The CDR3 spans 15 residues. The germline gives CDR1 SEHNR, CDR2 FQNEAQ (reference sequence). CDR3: CASSLDAGILETQDF. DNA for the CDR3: TGTGCCAGCAGCTTAGACGCCGGGATTCTGGAGACCCAGGACTTC.

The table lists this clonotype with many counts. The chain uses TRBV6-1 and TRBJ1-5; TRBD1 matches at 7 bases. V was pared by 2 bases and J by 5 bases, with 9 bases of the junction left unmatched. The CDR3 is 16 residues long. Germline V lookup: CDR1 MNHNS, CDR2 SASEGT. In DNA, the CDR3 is TGTGCCAGCAGTGAATCCAATACAGGGGTGCATCAGCCCCAGCATTTT. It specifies CASSESNTGVHQPQHF.

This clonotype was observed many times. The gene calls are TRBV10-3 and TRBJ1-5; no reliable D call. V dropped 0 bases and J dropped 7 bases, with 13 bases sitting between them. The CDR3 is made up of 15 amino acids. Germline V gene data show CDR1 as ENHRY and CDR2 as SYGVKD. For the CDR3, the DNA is TGTGCCATCAGTGAGTCAAATCAGCAGATCCAGCCCCAGCATTTT. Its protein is CAISESNQQIQPQHF.

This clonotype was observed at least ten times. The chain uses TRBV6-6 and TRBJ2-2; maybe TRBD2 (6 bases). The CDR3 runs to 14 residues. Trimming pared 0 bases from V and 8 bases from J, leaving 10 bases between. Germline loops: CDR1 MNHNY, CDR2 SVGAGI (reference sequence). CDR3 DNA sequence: TGTGCCAGCAGTTACTCGGGGGGTTCAGGGGAGCTGTTTTTT. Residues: CASSYSGGSGELFF.

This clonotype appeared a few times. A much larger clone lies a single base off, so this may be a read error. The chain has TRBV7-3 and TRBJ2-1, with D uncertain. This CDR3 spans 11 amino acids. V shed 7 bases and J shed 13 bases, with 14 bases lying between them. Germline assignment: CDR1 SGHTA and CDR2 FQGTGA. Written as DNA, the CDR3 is TGTGCCAGCACCCAGAGAGCAAGCCAGTTCTTC. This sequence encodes CASTQRASQFF.

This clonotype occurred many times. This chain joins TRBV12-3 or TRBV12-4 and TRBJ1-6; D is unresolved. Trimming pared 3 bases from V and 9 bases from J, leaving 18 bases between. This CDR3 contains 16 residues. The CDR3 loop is CASSFGPPLGGSPLHF. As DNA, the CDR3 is TGTGCCAGCAGTTTCGGACCCCCACTTGGTGGTTCACCCCTCCACTTT.

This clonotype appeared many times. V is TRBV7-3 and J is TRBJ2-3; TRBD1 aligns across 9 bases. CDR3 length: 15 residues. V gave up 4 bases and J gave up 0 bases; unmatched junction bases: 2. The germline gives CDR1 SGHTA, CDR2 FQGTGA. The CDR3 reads CASSSGQGSTDTQYF. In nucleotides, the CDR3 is TGTGCCAGCAGCTCGGGACAGGGTAGCACAGATACGCAGTATTTT.

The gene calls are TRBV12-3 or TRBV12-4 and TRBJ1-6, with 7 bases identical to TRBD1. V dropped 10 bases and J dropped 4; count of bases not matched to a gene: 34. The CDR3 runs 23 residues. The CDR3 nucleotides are TGTGCCACCCAGGGCAGGGACTGGCCTACGAGCAGTTTTGGGGACAGTTATAATTCACCCCTCCACTTT. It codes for CATQGRDWPTSSFGDSYNSPLHF.

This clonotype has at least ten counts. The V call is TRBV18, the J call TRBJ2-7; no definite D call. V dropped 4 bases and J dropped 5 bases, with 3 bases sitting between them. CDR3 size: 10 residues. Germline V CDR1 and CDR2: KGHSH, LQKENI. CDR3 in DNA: TGTGCCAGCTCACAACACGAGCAGTACTTC. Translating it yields CASSQHEQYF.

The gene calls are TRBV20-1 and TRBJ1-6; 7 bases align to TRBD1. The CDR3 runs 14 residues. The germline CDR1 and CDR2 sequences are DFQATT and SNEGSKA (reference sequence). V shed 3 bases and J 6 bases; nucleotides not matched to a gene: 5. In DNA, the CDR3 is TGCAGTGCTAGGTGGACAGGTTTTAATTCACCCCTCCACTTT. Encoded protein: CSARWTGFNSPLHF.

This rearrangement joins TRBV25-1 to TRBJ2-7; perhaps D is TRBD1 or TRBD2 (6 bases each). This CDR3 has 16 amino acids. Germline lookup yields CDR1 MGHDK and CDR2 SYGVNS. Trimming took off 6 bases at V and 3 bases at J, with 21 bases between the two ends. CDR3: CASRGGQTRNYYEQYF. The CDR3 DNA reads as TGTGCCAGCAGGGGAGGACAGACTCGGAACTACTACGAGCAGTACTTC.

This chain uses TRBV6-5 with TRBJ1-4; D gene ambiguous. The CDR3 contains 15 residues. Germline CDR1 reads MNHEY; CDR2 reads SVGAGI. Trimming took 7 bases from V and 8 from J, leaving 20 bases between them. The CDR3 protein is CASTSAGGRVEKLFF. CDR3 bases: TGTGCCAGCACATCAGCGGGAGGGCGTGTGGAAAAACTGTTTTTT.

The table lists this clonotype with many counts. CDR3 nucleotide sequence: TGTGCCAGCAGCCGACAGGGGATGCACGAGCAGTACTTC. It specifies CASSRQGMHEQYF. The chain combines TRBV12-3 or TRBV12-4 with TRBJ2-7, with TRBD1 identical over 8 bases. CDR3 size: 13 residues. V lost 6 bases and J lost 5; bases outside the gene matches: 6.

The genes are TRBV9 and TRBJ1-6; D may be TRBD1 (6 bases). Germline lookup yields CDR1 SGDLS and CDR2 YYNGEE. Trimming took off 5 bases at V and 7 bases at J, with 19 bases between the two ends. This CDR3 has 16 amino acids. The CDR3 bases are TGTGCCAGCAGGACAGGTACGGCAGGAAGCAATTCACCCCTCCACTTT. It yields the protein CASRTGTAGSNSPLHF.

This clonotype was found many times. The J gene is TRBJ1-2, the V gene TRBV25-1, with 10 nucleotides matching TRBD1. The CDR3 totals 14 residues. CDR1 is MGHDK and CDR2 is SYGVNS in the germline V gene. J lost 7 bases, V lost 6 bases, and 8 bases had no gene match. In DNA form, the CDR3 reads TGTGCCAGCAGCCATCCGGGACAGGGGAGTGGCTACACCTTC. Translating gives CASSHPGQGSGYTF.

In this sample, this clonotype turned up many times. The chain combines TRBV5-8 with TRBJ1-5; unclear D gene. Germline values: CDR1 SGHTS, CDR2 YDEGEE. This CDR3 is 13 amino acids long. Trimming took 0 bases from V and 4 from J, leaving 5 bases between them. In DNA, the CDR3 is TGTGCCAGCAGCTTGGATAGAAATCAGCCCCAGCATTTT. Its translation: CASSLDRNQPQHF.

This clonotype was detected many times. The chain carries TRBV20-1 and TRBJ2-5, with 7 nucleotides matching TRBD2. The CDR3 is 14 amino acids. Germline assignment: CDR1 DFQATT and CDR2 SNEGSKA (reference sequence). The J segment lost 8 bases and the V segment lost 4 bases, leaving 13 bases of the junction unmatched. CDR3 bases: TGCAGTGCTAACAGCGGGGACCCCTTTGGAACCCAGTACTTC. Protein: CSANSGDPFGTQYF.

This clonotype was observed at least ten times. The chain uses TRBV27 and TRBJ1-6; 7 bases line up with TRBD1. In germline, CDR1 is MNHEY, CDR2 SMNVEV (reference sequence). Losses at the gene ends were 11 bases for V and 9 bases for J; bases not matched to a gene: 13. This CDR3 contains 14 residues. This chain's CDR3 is CAVRLGTASSPLHF. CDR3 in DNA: TGTGCCGTTAGACTCGGGACAGCGTCTTCACCCCTCCACTTT.

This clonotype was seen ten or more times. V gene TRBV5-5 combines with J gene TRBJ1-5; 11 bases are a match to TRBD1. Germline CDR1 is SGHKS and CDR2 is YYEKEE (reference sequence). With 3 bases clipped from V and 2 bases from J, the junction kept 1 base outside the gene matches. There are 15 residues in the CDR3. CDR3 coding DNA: TGTGCCAGCAGCTGGGACAGGGGGGGCAATCAGCCCCAGCATTTT. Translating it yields CASSWDRGGNQPQHF. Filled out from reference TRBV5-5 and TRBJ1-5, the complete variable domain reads DAGVTQSPTHLIKTRGQQVTLRCSPISGHKSVSWYQQVLGQGPQFIFQYYEKEERGRGNFPDRFSARQFPNYSSELNVNALLLGDSALYLCASSWDRGGNQPQHFGDGTRLSIL.

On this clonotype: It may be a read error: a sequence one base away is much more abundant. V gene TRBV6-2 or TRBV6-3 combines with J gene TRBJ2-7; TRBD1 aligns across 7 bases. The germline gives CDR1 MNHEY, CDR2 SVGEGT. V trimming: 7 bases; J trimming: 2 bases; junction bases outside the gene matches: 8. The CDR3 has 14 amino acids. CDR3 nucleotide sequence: TGTGCCAGCACACTACAGGGGTTAGCCTACGAGCAGTACTTC. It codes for CASTLQGLAYEQYF.

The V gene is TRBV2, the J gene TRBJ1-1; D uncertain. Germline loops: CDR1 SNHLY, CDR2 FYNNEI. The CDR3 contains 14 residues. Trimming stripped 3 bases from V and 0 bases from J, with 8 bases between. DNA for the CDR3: TGTGCCAGCAGTGACCTCCACATGAACACTGAAGCTTTCTTT. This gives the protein CASSDLHMNTEAFF.

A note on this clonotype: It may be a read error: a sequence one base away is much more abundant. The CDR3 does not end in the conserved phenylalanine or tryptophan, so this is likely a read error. The CDR3 here is CASSRLGEQFS. Written as DNA, the CDR3 is TGTGCCAGCAGCCGCCTAGGTGAGCAGTTCTCC. The chain links TRBV4-2 to TRBJ2-1; no clear D. The CDR3 has 11 amino acids. V lost 4 bases and J lost 9, with 7 bases in between. The germline V gene has CDR1 LGHNA and CDR2 YNFKEQ.

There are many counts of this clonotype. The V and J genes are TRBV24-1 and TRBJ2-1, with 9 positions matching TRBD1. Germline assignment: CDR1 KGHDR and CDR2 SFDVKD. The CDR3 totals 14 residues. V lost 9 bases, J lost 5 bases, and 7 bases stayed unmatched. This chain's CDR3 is CATSRDREDNEQFF. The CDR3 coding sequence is TGTGCCACCTCCCGGGACAGGGAGGACAATGAGCAGTTCTTC.

The CDR3 region is CARGLGSGNTF. The CDR3 DNA follows: TGTGCCAGAGGACTCGGCTCTGGAAACACCTTC. The V gene is TRBV2, the J gene TRBJ1-2, with unresolved D. The CDR3 extends over 11 amino acids. Germline V gives CDR1 SNHLY, CDR2 FYNNEI. Trimming took 9 bases from V and 12 from J, leaving 17 bases between them.

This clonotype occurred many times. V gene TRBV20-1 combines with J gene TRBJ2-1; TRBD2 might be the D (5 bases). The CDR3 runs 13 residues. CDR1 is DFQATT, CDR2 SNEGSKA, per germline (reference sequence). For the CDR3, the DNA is TGCAGCGCACCGGGATTTGCCCGTAATGAGCAGTTCTTC. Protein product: CSAPGFARNEQFF.